These 8 T cell receptor beta chains were sequenced from one sample in a study of control samples from healthy donors and cancer patients. This table comes from immunoSEQ multiplex PCR, and its TCRdb copy is limited to in-frame clones, with some not included. This table holds some 160,000 clones, around nine tenths found once. Sequencing was performed on blood. These receptors all stem from a young woman in good health.

J is TRBJ2-7 and V is TRBV13; either TRBD1 or TRBD2 may fit D (6 bases each). Germline V gene lookup returns CDR1 PRHDT and CDR2 FYEKMQ (reference sequence). Trimming took off 0 bases at V and 4 bases at J, with 13 bases between the two ends. This CDR3 region has 15 residues. CDR3 DNA: TGTGCCAGCAGCTTAGGTGGGGGGCACACGTACGAGCAGTACTTC. It translates to CASSLGGGHTYEQYF. The full variable domain, completed using reference TRBV13 and TRBJ2-7, is AAGVIQSPRHLIKEKRETATLKCYPIPRHDTVYWYQQGPGQDPQFLISFYEKMQSDKGSIPDRFSAQQFSDYHSELNMSSLELGDSALYFCASSLGGGHTYEQYFGPGTRLTVT.

This clone was observed once. This chain joins TRBV6-2 or TRBV6-3 and TRBJ1-2; D unclear. The germline CDR1 and CDR2 sequences are MNHEY and SVGEGT. The CDR3 is 12 residues long. Trimming shortened V by 5 bases and J by 2 bases, and 6 bases separated the two germline ends. DNA of the CDR3: TGTGCCAGCAGTCAACTCAACTATGGCTACACCTTC. It is translated as CASSQLNYGYTF.

The chain carries TRBV10-3 and TRBJ2-5; possibly TRBD2 for D (5 bases). Trimming shortened V by 3 bases and J by 5 bases, and 10 bases separated the two germline ends. The CDR3 covers 13 residues. The germline V gene has CDR1 ENHRY and CDR2 SYGVKD. CDR3 nucleotides: TGTGCCATCAGTGACGTGGGAGTCGAGACCCAGTACTTC. Translating gives CAISDVGVETQYF.

This clone has a single count. The V call is TRBV14, the J call TRBJ2-1, with D tentatively TRBD1 or TRBD2 (6 bases each). V was pared by 1 base and J by 16 bases, with 14 bases between. The CDR3 covers 12 residues. CDR1 SGHDN and CDR2 FVKESK come from the germline V gene. The CDR3 sequence: CASSQGGGKGFF. CDR3 bases: TGTGCCAGCAGCCAAGGAGGGGGGAAGGGTTTCTTC.

The gene calls are TRBV9 and TRBJ2-7; D call uncertain. Between the trimmed V and J ends, which lost 0 bases and 0 bases, there was a span of 7 bases. The CDR3 totals 14 residues. Germline V gene sequence: CDR1 SGDLS, CDR2 YYNGEE. CDR3 sequence: CASSVGTISYEQYF. DNA for the CDR3: TGTGCCAGCAGCGTAGGGACGATCTCCTACGAGCAGTACTTC.

The chain combines TRBV6-2 or TRBV6-3 with TRBJ1-5, with 7 positions matching TRBD1. The V gene's germline CDR1 is MNHEY and CDR2 SVGEGT. CDR3 length equals 17 residues. The junction had 10 bases not matched to a gene; V was cut back by 0 bases and J by 5 bases. The DNA of the CDR3 is TGTGCCAGCAGTTACTCGTACGACAGGGAGGTTTATCAGCCCCAGCATTTT. It is translated as CASSYSYDREVYQPQHF.

The gene calls are TRBV7-3 and TRBJ2-3; weak D call: TRBD1 (6 bases). CDR1 and CDR2 (germline): SGHTA, FQGTGA. The CDR3 loop spans 17 amino acids. Trimming left V 0 bases short and J 10 bases short, with 23 bases between. Here the CDR3 DNA reads TGTGCCAGCAGCTTAACGTTAAGGGGACAATCGTTGGATGCGCAGTATTTT. This translates into CASSLTLRGQSLDAQYF.

In its sample, this clone was seen a few times. The chain recombines TRBV5-1 with TRBJ2-3, with 7 bases identical to TRBD2. The CDR3 runs 15 residues. Germline V lookup: CDR1 SGHRS, CDR2 YFSETQ. V shed 6 bases, J shed 3 bases, and the junction held 10 bases outside the gene matches. The CDR3 is CASTSTGAGTDTQYF. CDR3 in DNA: TGCGCCAGCACTTCAACGGGAGCGGGGACAGATACGCAGTATTTT. Drawing the rest from reference TRBV5-1 and TRBJ2-3, the complete variable domain is KAGVTQTPRYLIKTRGQQVTLSCSPISGHRSVSWYQQTPGQGLQFLFEYFSETQRNKGNFPGRFSGRQFSNSRSEMNVSTLELGDSALYLCASTSTGAGTDTQYFGPGTRLTVL.